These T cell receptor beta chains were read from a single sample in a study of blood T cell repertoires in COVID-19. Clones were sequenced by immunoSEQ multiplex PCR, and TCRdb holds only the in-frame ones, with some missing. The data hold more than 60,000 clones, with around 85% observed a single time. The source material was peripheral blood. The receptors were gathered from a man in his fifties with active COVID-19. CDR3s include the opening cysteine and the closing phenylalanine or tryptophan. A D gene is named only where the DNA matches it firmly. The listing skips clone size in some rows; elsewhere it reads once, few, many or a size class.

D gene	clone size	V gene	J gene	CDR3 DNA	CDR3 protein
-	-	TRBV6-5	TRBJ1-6	TGTGCCAGCAGGTACGGACAGAGCTCCTATAATTCACCCCTCCACTTT	CASRYGQSSYNSPLHF
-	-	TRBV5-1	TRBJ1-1	TGCGCCAGCAGCTTGGTGGGCAGGGCGGCTGAAGCTTTCTTT	CASSLVGRAAEAFF
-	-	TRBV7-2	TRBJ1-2	TGTGCCAGCAGCTTTCCAGGCAACTATGGCTACACCTTC	CASSFPGNYGYTF
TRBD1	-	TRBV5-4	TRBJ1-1	TGTGCCAGCAGCCTGGACAGGGCGAACACTGAAGCTTTCTTT	CASSLDRANTEAFF
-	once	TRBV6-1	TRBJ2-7	TGTGCCAGCAGTGACCGGGGTCGTAGCCTCTCCTACGAGCAGTACTTC	CASSDRGRSLSYEQYF
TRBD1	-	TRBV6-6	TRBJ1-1	TGTGCCAGCAGTTCCGGGACAGGGTATACTGAAGCTTTCTTT	CASSSGTGYTEAFF
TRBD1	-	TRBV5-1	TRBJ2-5	TGCGCCAGCAGCTTGGACAGGGGTCGAGAGACCCAGTACTTC	CASSLDRGRETQYF
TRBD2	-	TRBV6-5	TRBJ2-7	TGTGCCAGCAGTTACTCGGCCGCGGGGGAAGGCTACGAGCAGTACTTC	CASSYSAAGEGYEQYF
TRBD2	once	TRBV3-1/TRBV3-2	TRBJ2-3	TGTGCCAGCCAGATGACGGGGGACTACAACCCAGATACGCAGTATTTT	CASQMTGDYNPDTQYF
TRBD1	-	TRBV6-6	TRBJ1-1	TGTGCCAGCAGACGAAACAGCTGGGACAGGGGGACTGAAGCTTTCTTT	CASRRNSWDRGTEAFF
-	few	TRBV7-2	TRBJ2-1	TGTGCCAGCAGCAGAAGACAGGACCCGGAGCAGTTCTTC	CASSRRQDPEQFF
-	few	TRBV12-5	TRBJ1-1	TGTGCTAGTGGGGAGGGAAGGGGCACTGAAGCTTTCTTT	CASGEGRGTEAFF
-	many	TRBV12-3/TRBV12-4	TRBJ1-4	TGTGCCAGCAGTTTTTTGGGGGCGGACCTACTGTTTTTT	CASSFLGADLLFF
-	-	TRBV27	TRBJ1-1	TGTGCCAGCAGTTCCCCAGAGACAAAGAACACTGAAGCTTTCTTT	CASSSPETKNTEAFF
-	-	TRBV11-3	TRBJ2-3	TGTGCCAGCTTAAACGGGGATACGCAGTATTTT	CASLNGDTQYF
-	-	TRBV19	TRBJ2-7	TGTGCCAGTAGTATAGATGACGGCTCATCGGGATACGAGCAGTACTTC	CASSIDDGSSGYEQYF
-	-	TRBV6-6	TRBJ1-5	TGTGCCAGCAGTCCGGGACAACCAGCTAGCAATCAGCCCCAGCATTTT	CASSPGQPASNQPQHF
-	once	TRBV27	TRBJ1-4	TGTGCCAGCAGTTTAGTCAGGGATAATGAAAAACTGTTTTTT	CASSLVRDNEKLFF